This TCR beta chain was sequenced for a study of T-cell reconstitution after alpha-beta-depleted transplantation in children. Whole-study results and caveats: T cells produced anew were the main source of T-cell counts and diversity one year after transplant. Where alpha-beta T cells came from about two months after transplant was reportedly several hundred expanded graft clones. Surviving recipient T cells and thymic progenitors accounted for the high day-60 TCRbeta diversity observed in some patients.

Preparing the TCRbeta library involved the use of unique molecular identifiers. TCRdb re-called the PCR reads through MiXCR, storing one row per CDR3 protein. The sample includes 700,000 to 950,000 distinct CDR3 sequences, approximately 15% seen only once; the top ten take around 4.5%. In regard to this clonotype: Its antigen remains unknown.

Germline V gene data show CDR1 as SGHNT and CDR2 as YYREEE (reference sequence). V lost 1 base to trimming and J lost 3 bases, with 11 bases between them. CDR3 size: 16 residues. The V gene is TRBV5-4, the J gene TRBJ1-6; D possibly corresponds to TRBD1 (6 bases). This receptor was obtained from a male patient under 18 who had a stem cell transplant for acute lymphoblastic leukemia, so the T cells may come from the graft donor. The source material was PBMCs, mostly from graft donor cells, sampled 360 days after TCRalphabeta/CD19-depleted stem cell transplant. As DNA, the CDR3 is TGTGCCAGCAGCTTGAGGGGGGCCAGCTATAATTCACCCCTCCACTTT. This sequence encodes CASSLRGASYNSPLHF. Variable domain in full (rest from reference TRBV5-4 and TRBJ1-6): ETGVTQSPTHLIKTRGQQVTLRCSSQSGHNTVSWYQQALGQGPQFIFQYYREEENGRGNFPPRFSGLQFPNYSSELNVNALELDDSALYLCASSLRGASYNSPLHFGNGTRLTVT.